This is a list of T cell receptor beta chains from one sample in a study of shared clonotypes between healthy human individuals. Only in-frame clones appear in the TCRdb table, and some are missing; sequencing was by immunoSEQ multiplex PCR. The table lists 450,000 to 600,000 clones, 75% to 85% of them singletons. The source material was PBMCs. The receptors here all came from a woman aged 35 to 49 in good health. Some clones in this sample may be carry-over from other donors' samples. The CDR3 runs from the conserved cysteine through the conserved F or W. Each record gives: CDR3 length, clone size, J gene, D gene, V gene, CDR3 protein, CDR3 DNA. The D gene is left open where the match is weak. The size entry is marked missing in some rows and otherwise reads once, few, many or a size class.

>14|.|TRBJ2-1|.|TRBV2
CASQGREGRNEQFF
TGTGCCAGCCAGGGGAGGGAGGGACGCAATGAGCAGTTCTTC
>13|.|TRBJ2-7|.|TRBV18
CASSPGPLNEQYF
TGTGCCAGCTCACCAGGGCCTCTCAACGAGCAGTACTTC
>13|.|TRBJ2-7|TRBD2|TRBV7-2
CASGGRAISEQYF
TGTGCCAGCGGCGGGAGGGCCATCAGCGAGCAGTACTTC
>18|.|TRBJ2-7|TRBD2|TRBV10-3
CAISESKASGSKPYEQYF
TGTGCCATCAGTGAGTCGAAGGCTAGCGGGAGTAAGCCCTACGAGCAGTACTTC
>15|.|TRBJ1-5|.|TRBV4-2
CASSQDHGINQPQHF
TGTGCCAGCAGCCAAGATCACGGTATCAATCAGCCCCAGCATTTT
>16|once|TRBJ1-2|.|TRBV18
CASSQETGFSSFGYTF
TGTGCCAGCTCACAGGAAACAGGTTTTTCATCGTTTGGCTACACCTTC
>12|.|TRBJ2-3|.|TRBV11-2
CASSITTDTQYF
TGTGCCAGCAGCATTACCACAGATACGCAGTATTTT
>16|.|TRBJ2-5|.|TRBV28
CASSPARGGLRETQYF
TGTGCCAGCAGTCCCGCGCGAGGTGGGCTGAGAGAGACCCAGTACTTC
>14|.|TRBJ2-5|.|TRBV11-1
CASSSRQGGKTQYF
TGTGCCAGCAGCTCCAGACAGGGCGGGAAGACCCAGTACTTC
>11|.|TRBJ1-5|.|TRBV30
CAWSGGGPQHF
TGTGCCTGGAGTGGCGGGGGACCCCAGCATTTT
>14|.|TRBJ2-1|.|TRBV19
CASSIVAGHNEQFF
TGTGCCAGTAGTATCGTTGCGGGGCACAATGAGCAGTTCTTC
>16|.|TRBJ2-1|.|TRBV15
CATSRVGRSPQSEQFF
TGTGCCACCAGCAGAGTGGGGAGGAGCCCCCAATCTGAGCAGTTCTTC
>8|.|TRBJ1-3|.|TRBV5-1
CASSLFDF
TGCGCCAGCAGCTTGTTCGATTTT
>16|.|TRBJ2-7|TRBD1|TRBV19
CASSSRGTGGFHEQYF
TGTGCCAGTAGTTCAAGGGGGACAGGCGGGTTCCACGAGCAGTACTTC
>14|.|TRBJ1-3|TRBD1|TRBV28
CASSRQGGWNTIYF
TGTGCCAGCAGCCGACAGGGTGGTTGGAACACCATATATTTT
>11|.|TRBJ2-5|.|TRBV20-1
CSALGEETQYF
TGCAGTGCTCTTGGGGAAGAGACCCAGTACTTC
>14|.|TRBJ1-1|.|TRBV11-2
CASSLDRLNTEAFF
TGTGCCAGCAGCTTAGACAGGCTGAACACTGAAGCTTTCTTT
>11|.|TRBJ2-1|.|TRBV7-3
CASSLTGEQFF
TGTGCCAGCAGCTTAACAGGGGAGCAGTTCTTC
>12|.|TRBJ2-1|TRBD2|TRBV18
CASSPREGEQFF
TGTGCCAGCTCACCAAGGGAGGGTGAGCAGTTCTTC
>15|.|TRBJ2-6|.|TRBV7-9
CASSPPLLGANVLTF
TGTGCCAGCAGCCCTCCTCTATTGGGGGCCAACGTCCTGACTTTC
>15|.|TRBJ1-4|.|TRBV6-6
CASSYRGGVSEKLFF
TGTGCCAGCAGTTACCGTGGAGGGGTTAGTGAAAAACTGTTTTTT
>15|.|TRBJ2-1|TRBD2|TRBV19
CASSGTSVFRNEQFF
TGTGCCAGTAGCGGGACTAGCGTATTCAGGAATGAGCAGTTCTTC
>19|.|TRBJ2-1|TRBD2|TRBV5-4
CASSLGGLAGALRENEQFF
TGTGCCAGCAGCTTGGGGGGACTAGCGGGAGCCCTCCGGGAGAATGAGCAGTTCTTC